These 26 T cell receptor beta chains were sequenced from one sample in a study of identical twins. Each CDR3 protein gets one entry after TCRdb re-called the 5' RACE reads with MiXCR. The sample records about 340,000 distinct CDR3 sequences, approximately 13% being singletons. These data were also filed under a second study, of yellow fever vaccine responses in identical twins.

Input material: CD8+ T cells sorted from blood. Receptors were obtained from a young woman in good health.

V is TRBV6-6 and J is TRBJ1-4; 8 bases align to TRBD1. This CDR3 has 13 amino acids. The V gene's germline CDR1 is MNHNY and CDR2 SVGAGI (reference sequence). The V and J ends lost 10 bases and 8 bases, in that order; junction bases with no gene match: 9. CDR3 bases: TGTGCCATCCAGGACAGGGTTCGGGAAAAACTGTTTTTT. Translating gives CAIQDRVREKLFF.

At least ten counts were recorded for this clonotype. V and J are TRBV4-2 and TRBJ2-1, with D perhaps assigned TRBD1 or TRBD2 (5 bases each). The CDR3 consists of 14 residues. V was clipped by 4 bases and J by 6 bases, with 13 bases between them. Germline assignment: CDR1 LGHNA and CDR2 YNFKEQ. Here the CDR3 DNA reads TGTGCCAGCAGCCCCCGGGACCTAACCAATGAGCAGTTCTTC. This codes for CASSPRDLTNEQFF.

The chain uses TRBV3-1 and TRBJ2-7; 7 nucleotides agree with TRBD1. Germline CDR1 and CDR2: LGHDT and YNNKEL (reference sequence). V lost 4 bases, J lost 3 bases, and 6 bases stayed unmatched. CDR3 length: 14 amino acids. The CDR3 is CASSRKGQSYEQYF. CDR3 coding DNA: TGTGCCAGCAGCCGCAAGGGACAGAGCTACGAGCAGTACTTC.

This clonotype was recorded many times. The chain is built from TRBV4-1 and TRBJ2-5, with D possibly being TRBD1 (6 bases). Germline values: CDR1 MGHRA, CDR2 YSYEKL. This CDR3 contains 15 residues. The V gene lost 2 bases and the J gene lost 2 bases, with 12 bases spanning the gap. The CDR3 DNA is TGCGCCAGCAGCCAACCGGGACACCTTCAAGAGACCCAGTACTTC. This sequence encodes CASSQPGHLQETQYF.

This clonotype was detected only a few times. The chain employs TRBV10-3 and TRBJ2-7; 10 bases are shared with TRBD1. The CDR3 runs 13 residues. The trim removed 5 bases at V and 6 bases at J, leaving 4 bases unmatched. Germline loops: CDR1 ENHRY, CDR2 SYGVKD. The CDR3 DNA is TGTGCCATCAGTTCCGGGACAGGGGTCGAGCAGTACTTC. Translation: CAISSGTGVEQYF.

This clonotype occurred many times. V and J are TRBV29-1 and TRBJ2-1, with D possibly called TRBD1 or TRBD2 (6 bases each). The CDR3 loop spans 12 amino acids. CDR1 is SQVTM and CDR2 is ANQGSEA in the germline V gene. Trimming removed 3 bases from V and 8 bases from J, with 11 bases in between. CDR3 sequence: CSVDKGEDEQFF. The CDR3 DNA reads TGCAGCGTTGACAAGGGGGAGGATGAGCAGTTCTTC.

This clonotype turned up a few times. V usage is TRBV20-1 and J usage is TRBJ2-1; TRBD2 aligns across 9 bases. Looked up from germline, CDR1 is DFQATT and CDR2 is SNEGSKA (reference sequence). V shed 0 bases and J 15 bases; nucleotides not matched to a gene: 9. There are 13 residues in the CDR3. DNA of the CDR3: TGCAGTGCTAGAGATTTAGGCGGGAGGGAGGGGTTCTTC. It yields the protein CSARDLGGREGFF.

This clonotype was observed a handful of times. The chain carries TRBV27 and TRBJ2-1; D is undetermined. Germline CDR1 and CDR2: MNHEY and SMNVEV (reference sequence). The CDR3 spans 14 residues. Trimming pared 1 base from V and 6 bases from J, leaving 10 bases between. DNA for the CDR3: TGTGCCAGCAGTTTATGGCCCGCAGGCAATGAGCAGTTCTTC. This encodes CASSLWPAGNEQFF.

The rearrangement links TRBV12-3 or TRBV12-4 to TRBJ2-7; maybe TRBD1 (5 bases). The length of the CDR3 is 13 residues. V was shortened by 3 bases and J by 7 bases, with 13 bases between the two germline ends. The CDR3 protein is CASSFSGSREQYF. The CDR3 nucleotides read TGTGCCAGCAGTTTTTCAGGGTCGCGGGAGCAGTACTTC.

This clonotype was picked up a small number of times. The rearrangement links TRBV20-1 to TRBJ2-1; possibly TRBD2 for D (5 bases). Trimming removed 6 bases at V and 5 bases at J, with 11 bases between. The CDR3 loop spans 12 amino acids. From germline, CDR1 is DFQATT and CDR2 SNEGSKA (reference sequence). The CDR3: CSASGINNEQFF. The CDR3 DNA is TGCAGTGCGTCCGGGATCAACAATGAGCAGTTCTTC.

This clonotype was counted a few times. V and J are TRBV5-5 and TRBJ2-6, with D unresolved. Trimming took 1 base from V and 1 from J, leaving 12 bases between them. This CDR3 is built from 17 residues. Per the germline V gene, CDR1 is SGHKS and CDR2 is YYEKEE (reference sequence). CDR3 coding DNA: TGTGCCAGCAGCTTGCGGATCCGGTCATCTGGGGCCAACGTCCTGACTTTC. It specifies CASSLRIRSSGANVLTF.

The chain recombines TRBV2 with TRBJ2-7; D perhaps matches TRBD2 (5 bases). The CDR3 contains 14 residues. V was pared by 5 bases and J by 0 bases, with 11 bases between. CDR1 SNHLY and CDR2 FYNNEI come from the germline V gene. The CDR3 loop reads CASSSGESSYEQYF. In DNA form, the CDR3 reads TGTGCCAGCAGTTCCGGGGAAAGCTCCTACGAGCAGTACTTC.

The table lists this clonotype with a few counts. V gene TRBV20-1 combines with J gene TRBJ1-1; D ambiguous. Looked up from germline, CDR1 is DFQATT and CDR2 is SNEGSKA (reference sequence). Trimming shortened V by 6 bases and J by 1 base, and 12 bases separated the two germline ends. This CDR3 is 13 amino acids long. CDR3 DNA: TGCAGTGCCTGGACTCCCTCGAACACTGAAGCTTTCTTT. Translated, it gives CSAWTPSNTEAFF.

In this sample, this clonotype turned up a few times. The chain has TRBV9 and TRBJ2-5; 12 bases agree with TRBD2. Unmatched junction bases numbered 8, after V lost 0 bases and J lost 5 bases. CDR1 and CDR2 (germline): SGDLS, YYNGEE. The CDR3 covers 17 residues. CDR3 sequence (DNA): TGTGCCAGCAGCGTAGGGGGGACTAGCGGGTTCGGGGAGACCCAGTACTTC. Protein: CASSVGGTSGFGETQYF.

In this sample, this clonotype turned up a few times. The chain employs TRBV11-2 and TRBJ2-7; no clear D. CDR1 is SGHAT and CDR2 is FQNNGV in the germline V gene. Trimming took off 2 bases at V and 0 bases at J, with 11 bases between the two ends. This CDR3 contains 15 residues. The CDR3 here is CASSLPPRSSYEQYV. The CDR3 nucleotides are TGTGCCAGCAGCTTACCCCCTCGAAGCTCCTACGAGCAGTACGTC.

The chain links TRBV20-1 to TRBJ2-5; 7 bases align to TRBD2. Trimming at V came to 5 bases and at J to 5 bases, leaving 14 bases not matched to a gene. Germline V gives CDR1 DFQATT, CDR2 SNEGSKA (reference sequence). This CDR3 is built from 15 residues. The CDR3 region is CSAEVGLAVLETQYF. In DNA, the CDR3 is TGCAGTGCTGAGGTCGGGCTAGCGGTTTTGGAGACCCAGTACTTC.

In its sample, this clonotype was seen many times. The CDR3 region has the DNA TGCGCCAGCAGCCAAAGCTCCTATAATTCACCCCTCCACTTT. This gives the protein CASSQSSYNSPLHF. The rearrangement joins TRBV4-1 to TRBJ1-6; no reliable D call. Germline values: CDR1 MGHRA, CDR2 YSYEKL. CDR3 length equals 14 residues. The ends were cut back, 2 bases at V and 0 bases at J, with 2 bases in the middle.

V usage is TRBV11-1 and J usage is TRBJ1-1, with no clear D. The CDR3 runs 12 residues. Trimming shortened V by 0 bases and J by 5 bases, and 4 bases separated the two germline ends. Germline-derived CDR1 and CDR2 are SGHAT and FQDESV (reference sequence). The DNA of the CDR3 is TGTGCCAGCAGCTTAGCCGAAACTGAAGCTTTCTTT. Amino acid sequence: CASSLAETEAFF. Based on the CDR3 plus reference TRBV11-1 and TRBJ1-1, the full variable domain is EAEVAQSPRYKITEKSQAVAFWCDPISGHATLYWYRQILGQGPELLVQFQDESVVDDSQLPKDRFSAERLKGVDSTLKIQPAELGDSAMYLCASSLAETEAFFGQGTRLTVV.

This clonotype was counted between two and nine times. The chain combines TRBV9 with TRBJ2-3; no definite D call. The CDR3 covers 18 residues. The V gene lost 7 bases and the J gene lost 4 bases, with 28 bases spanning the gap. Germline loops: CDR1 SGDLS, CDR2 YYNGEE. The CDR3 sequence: CASASSAVEPTGADTQYF. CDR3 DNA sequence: TGTGCCAGCGCTTCGTCGGCGGTCGAACCCACTGGCGCAGATACGCAGTATTTT.

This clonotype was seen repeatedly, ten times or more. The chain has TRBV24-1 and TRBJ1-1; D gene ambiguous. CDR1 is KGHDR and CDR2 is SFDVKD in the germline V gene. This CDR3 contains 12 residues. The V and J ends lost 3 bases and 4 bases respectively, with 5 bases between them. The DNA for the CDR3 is TGTGCCACCAGTGATGGCGGCACTGAAGCTTTCTTT. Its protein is CATSDGGTEAFF.

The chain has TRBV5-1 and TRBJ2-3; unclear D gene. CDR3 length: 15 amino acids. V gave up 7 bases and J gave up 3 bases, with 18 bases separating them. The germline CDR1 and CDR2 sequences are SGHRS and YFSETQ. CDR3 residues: CASPNRIRETDTQYF. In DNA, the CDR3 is TGCGCCAGCCCGAATCGGATAAGGGAAACAGATACGCAGTATTTT.

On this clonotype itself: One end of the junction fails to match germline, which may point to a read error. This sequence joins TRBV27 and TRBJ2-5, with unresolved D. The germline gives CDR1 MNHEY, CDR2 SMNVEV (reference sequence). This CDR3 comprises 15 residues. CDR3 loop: CTSSYRARYQETQYF. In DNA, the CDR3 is TGTACCAGCAGTTATCGGGCCCGGTACCAAGAGACCCAGTACTTC.

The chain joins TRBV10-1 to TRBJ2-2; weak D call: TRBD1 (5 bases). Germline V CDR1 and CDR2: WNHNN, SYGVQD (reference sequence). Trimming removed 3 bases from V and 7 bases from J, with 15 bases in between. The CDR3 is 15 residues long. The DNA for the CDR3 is TGCGCCAGCAGTGATGCCAGGGTATCCGGCGGGGAGCTGTTTTTT. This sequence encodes CASSDARVSGGELFF.

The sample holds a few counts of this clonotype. This CDR3 is CATSRDRADSASYGYTF. CDR3 sequence (DNA): TGTGCCACCAGCAGAGATCGGGCGGACAGCGCTTCCTATGGCTACACCTTC. The chain recombines TRBV15 with TRBJ1-2; possible D gene TRBD1, 6 bases. CDR1 LNHNV and CDR2 YYDKDF come from the germline V gene (reference sequence). The V gene lost 0 bases and the J gene lost 4 bases, with 18 bases spanning the gap. This CDR3 spans 17 amino acids.

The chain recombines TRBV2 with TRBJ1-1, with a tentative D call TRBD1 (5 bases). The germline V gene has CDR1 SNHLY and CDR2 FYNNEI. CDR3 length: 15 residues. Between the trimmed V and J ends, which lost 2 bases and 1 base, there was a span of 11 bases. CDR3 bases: TGTGCCAGCAGTGAATTGGGGCAGAGGAACACTGAAGCTTTCTTT. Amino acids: CASSELGQRNTEAFF.

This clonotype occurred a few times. For the CDR3, the DNA is TGTGCCAGCAGTGAAGGGACAGGGGGCTCTGGGGCCAACGTCCTGACTTTC. It encodes CASSEGTGGSGANVLTF. The chain combines TRBV12-3 or TRBV12-4 with TRBJ2-6; 11 bases are a match to TRBD1. CDR3 size: 17 residues. The trim removed 5 bases at V and 0 bases at J, leaving 3 bases unmatched.